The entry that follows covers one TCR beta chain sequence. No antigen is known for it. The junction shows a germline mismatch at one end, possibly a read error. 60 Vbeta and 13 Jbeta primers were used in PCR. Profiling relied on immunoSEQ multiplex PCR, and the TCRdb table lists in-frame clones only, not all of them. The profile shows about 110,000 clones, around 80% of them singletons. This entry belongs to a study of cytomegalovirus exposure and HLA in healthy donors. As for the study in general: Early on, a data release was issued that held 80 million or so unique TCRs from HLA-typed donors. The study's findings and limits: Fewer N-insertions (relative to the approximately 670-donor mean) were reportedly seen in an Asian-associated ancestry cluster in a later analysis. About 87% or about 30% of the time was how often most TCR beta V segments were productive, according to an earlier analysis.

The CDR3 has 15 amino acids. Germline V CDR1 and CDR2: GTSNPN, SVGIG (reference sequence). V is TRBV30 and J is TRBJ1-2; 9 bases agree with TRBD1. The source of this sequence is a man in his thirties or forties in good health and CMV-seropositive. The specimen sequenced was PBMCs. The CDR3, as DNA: TGTGCCTGGAGTGATCACAGGGGGCTTCGCGATGGCCACACCTTC. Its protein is CAWSDHRGLRDGHTF.